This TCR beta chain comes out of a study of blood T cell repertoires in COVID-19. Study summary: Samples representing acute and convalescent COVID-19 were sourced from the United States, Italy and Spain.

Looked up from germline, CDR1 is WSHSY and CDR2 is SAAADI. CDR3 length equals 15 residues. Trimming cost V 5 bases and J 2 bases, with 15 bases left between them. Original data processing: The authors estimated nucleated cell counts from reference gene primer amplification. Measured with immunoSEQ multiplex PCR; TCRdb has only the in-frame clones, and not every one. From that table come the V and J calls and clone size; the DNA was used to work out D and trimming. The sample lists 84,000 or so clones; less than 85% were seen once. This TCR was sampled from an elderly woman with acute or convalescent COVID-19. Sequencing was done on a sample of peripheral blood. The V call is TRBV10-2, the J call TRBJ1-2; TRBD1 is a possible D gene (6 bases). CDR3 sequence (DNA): TGCGCCAGCAGTCCCTCGGACAGTTCGAACTATGGCTACACCTTC. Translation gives CASSPSDSSNYGYTF.